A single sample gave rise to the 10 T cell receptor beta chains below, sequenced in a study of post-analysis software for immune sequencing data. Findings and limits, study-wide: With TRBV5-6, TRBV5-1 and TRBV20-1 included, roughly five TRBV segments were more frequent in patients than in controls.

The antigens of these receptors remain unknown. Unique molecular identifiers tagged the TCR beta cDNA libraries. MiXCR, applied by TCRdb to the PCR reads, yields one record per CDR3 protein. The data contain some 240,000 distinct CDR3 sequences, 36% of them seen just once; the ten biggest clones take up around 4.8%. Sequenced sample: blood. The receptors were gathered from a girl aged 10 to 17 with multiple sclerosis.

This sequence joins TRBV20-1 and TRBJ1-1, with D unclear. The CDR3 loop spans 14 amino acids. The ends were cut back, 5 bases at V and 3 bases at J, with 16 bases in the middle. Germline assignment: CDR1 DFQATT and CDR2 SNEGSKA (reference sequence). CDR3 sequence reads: CSAGLEGPHTEAFF. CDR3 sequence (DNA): TGCAGTGCTGGCTTGGAGGGCCCCCACACTGAAGCTTTCTTT.

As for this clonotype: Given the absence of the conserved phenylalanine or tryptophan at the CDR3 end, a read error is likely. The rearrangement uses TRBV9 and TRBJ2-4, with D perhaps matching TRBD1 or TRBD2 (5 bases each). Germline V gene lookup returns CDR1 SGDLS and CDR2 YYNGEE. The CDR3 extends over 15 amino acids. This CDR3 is CDSSPGRVDWDIQYL. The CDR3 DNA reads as TGTGACAGCAGCCCGGGGCGTGTGGATTGGGACATTCAGTACCTC.

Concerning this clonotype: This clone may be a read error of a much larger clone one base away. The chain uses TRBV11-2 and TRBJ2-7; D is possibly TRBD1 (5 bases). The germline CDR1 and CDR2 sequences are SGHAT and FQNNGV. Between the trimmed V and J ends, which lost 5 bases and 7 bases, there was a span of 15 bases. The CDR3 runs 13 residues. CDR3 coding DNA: TGTGCCAGCAGCGTACAACCAGGGAATGAGCAGTACTTC. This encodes CASSVQPGNEQYF.

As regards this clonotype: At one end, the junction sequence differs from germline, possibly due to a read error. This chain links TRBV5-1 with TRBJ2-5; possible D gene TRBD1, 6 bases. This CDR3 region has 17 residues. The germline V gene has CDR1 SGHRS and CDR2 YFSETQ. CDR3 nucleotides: TGCGCCGGCAGCTTGGGTGCCCCGACAGGCGCCCAAGAGACCCAGTACTTC. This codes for CAGSLGAPTGAQETQYF. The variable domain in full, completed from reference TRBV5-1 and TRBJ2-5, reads KAGVTQTPRYLIKTRGQQVTLSCSPISGHRSVSWYQQTPGQGLQFLFEYFSETQRNKGNFPGRFSGRQFSNSRSEMNVSTLELGDSALYLCAGSLGAPTGAQETQYFGPGTRLLVL.

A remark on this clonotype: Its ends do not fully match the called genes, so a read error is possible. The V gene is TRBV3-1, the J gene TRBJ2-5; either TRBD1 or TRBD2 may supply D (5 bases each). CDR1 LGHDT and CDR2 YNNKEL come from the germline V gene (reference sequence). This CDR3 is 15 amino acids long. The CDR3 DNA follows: TGTACCAGCAGCCAAGGACTTGGGGGTAGGGATGAGCAGTACTTC. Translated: CTSSQGLGGRDEQYF.

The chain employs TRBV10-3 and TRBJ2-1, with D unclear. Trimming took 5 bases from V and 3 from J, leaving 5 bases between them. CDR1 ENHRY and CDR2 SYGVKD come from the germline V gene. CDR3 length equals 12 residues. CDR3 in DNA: TGTGCCATCAGTCCCAGCTACAATGAGCAGTTCTTC. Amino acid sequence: CAISPSYNEQFF.

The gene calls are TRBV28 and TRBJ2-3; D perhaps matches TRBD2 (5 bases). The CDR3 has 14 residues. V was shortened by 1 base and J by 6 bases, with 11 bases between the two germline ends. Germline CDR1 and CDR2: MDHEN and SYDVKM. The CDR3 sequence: CASSLLTRADTQYF. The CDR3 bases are TGTGCCAGCAGTTTATTAACGAGGGCCGATACGCAGTATTTT.

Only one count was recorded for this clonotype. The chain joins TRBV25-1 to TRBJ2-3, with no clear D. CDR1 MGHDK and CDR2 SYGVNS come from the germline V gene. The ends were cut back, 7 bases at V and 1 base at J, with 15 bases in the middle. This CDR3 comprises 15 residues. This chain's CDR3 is CASKTDRARTDTQYF. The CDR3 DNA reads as TGTGCCAGCAAGACGGATCGGGCCCGCACAGATACGCAGTATTTT.

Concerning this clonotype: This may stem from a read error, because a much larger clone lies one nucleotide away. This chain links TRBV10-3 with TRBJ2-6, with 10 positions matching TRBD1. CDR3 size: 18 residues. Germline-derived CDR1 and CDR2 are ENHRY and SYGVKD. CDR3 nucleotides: TGTGCCATCAGAACCGGACAGGGGGGGGTCTCTGGGGCCAACGTCCGGACTTTC. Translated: CAIRTGQGGVSGANVRTF.

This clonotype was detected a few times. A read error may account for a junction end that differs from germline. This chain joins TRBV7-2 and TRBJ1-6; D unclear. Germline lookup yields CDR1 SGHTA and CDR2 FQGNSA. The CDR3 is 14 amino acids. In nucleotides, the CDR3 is TGTGCCAGCAGCTTATCCTCGGTGGGATCACCCCCCCACTTT. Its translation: CASSLSSVGSPPHF.